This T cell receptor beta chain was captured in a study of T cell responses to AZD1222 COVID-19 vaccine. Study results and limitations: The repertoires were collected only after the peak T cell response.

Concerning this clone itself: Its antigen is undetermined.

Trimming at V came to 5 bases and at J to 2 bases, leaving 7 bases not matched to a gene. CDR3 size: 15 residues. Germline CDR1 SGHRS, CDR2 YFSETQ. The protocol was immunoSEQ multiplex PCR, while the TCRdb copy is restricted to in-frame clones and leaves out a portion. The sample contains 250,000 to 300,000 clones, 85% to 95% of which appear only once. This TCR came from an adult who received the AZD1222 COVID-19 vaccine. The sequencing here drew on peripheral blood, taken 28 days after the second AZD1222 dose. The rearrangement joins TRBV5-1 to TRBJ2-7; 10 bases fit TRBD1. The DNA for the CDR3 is TGCGCCAGCAGGCCTGGGACAGGGGAGACCTACGAGCAGTACTTC. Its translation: CASRPGTGETYEQYF.